These T cell receptor beta chains were read from a single sample in a study of blood T cell repertoires in COVID-19. Here immunoSEQ multiplex PCR was the method, and the copy in TCRdb shows in-frame clones only, minus some. The sample includes 150,000 to 200,000 clones, over 65% of them seen just once. The sample was peripheral blood. The receptors were sampled from a person aged 65-85 years with COVID-19, enrolled during active disease. The CDR3 runs from the conserved cysteine through the conserved F or W. A D gene is named only where the DNA matches it firmly. Clone size is stated in some rows and not others, as once, few, many or a class when expanded.

v_gene	j_gene	len	abundance	d_gene	CDR3aa	CDR3nt
TRBV19	TRBJ1-5	16	once	TRBD1	CASRYGTEYSNQPQHF	TGTGCCAGTAGATATGGGACAGAATATAGCAATCAGCCCCAGCATTTT
TRBV30	TRBJ2-7	12	NA	TRBD2	CALGRVSFEQYF	TGTGCCCTAGGGAGGGTGAGTTTCGAGCAGTACTTC
TRBV6-1	TRBJ1-5	14	NA	TRBD1	CASSPDRGYQPQHF	TGTGCCAGCAGCCCGGACAGGGGATATCAGCCCCAGCATTTT
TRBV6-2/TRBV6-3	TRBJ1-2	14	NA	NA	CASSNSGSIYGYTF	TGTGCCAGCAGTAACAGTGGGAGTATCTATGGCTACACCTTC
TRBV30	TRBJ1-5	13	NA	NA	CAWARQGNQPQHF	TGTGCCTGGGCTAGACAGGGCAATCAGCCCCAGCATTTT
TRBV3-1/TRBV3-2	TRBJ2-3	13	NA	TRBD2	CASKRGPEDTQYF	TGTGCCAGCAAGCGGGGCCCCGAAGATACGCAGTATTTT
TRBV30	TRBJ2-1	15	NA	TRBD1	CAWSPGQGAFNEQFF	TGTGCCTGGAGCCCAGGACAGGGGGCATTCAATGAGCAGTTCTTC
TRBV18	TRBJ1-1	14	NA	NA	CASSPLGADTEAFF	TGTGCCAGCTCACCACTGGGAGCGGACACTGAAGCTTTCTTT
TRBV4-1	TRBJ2-2	16	NA	TRBD2	CASSQDTGGNTGELFF	TGCGCCAGCAGCCAAGATACGGGAGGGAACACCGGGGAGCTGTTTTTT
TRBV28	TRBJ2-1	11	NA	TRBD2	CATIAGTKQFF	TGTGCCACCATAGCGGGAACAAAGCAGTTCTTC
TRBV4-2	TRBJ2-7	13	NA	NA	CASSQGTAGEQYF	TGTGCCAGCAGCCAAGGGACAGCGGGGGAGCAGTACTTC
TRBV12-1	TRBJ1-2	15	NA	NA	CASSSNRDRADGYTF	TGTGCCAGCAGCTCAAACCGGGACAGGGCGGATGGCTACACCTTC
TRBV5-8	TRBJ1-2	14	NA	TRBD1	CASSLIARTGGYTF	TGTGCCAGCAGCTTGATTGCGAGGACAGGAGGCTACACCTTC
TRBV7-2	TRBJ2-3	16	NA	NA	CASSYPRGGPPYTQYF	TGTGCCAGCAGCTACCCCAGGGGAGGGCCTCCCTATACGCAGTATTTT
TRBV4-1	TRBJ2-1	18	NA	TRBD2	CASSQHLKRLAESNEQFF	TGCGCCAGCAGCCAACACTTAAAAAGACTAGCGGAGAGCAATGAGCAGTTCTTC
TRBV10-1	TRBJ2-4	16	NA	TRBD2	CASSESEASGKNIQYF	TGCGCCAGCAGTGAGTCGGAAGCTAGCGGAAAAAACATTCAGTACTTC
TRBV2	TRBJ1-5	14	NA	NA	CASAIEGSNQPQHF	TGTGCCAGCGCGATCGAGGGAAGCAATCAGCCCCAGCATTTT
TRBV28	TRBJ1-4	14	few	TRBD1	CASRPGQGNEKLFF	TGTGCCAGCAGACCGGGACAGGGTAATGAAAAACTGTTTTTT
TRBV19	TRBJ1-5	15	NA	NA	CASRRGLYSNQPQHF	TGTGCCAGTAGACGGGGATTGTATAGCAATCAGCCCCAGCATTTT
TRBV19	TRBJ2-2	15	NA	NA	CASRALRTGTGELFF	TGTGCCAGTAGAGCACTGAGAACAGGGACCGGGGAGCTGTTTTTT
TRBV4-2	TRBJ1-5	15	NA	TRBD1	CASSQETGEYQPQHF	TGTGCCAGCAGCCAAGAGACAGGGGAATATCAGCCCCAGCATTTT
TRBV5-1	TRBJ2-3	13	NA	NA	CASSLSPGDTQYF	TGCGCCAGCAGCCTCTCTCCAGGGGATACGCAGTATTTT
TRBV9	TRBJ1-3	17	NA	NA	CASSSRLLTGTGNTIYF	TGTGCCAGCAGCTCCCGTCTCCTAACAGGGACTGGAAACACCATATATTTT
TRBV19	TRBJ1-5	14	NA	TRBD1	CASSIAGGYQPQHF	TGTGCCAGTAGTATTGCAGGGGGCTATCAGCCCCAGCATTTT
TRBV5-4	TRBJ1-6	15	NA	NA	CASSLGSGANSPLHF	TGTGCCAGCAGCTTGGGTTCAGGCGCAAATTCACCCCTCCACTTT
TRBV30	TRBJ1-5	13	NA	NA	CAWSESGRKPQHF	TGTGCCTGGAGTGAATCGGGGAGGAAGCCCCAGCATTTT
TRBV4-3	TRBJ2-1	13	NA	NA	CASSQARTNEQFF	TGCGCCAGCAGCCAAGCTCGTACAAATGAGCAGTTCTTC
TRBV19	TRBJ2-1	13	NA	TRBD2	CASSIRGRDEQFF	TGTGCCAGTAGTATTCGGGGGAGGGATGAGCAGTTCTTC
TRBV19	TRBJ2-2	17	NA	NA	CASSTPRAGFFTGELFF	TGTGCCAGTAGTACCCCAAGGGCAGGGTTTTTCACCGGGGAGCTGTTTTTT
TRBV18	TRBJ2-5	16	NA	TRBD2	CASSRGLAGKEETQYF	TGTGCCAGCTCACGCGGACTAGCGGGAAAAGAAGAGACCCAGTACTTC
TRBV7-2	TRBJ2-7	14	NA	TRBD1	CASSLESQGVSLYF	TGTGCCAGCAGCTTAGAGTCACAGGGGGTCTCCTTATACTTC
TRBV19	TRBJ1-4	12	NA	NA	CASARGDEKLFF	TGTGCCAGTGCTCGGGGTGATGAAAAACTGTTTTTT
TRBV5-6	TRBJ2-7	16	NA	NA	CASSFHRGFSTYEQYF	TGTGCCAGCAGCTTTCACCGAGGCTTCTCTACCTACGAGCAGTACTTC
TRBV3-1/TRBV3-2	TRBJ2-1	13	NA	NA	CASRNTGINEQFF	TGTGCCAGCAGGAACACGGGGATCAATGAGCAGTTCTTC
TRBV7-6	TRBJ2-3	16	NA	TRBD1	CASSSSGGEYTDTQYF	TGTGCCAGCAGCTCATCAGGGGGAGAGTACACAGATACGCAGTATTTT
TRBV3-1/TRBV3-2	TRBJ2-1	15	NA	TRBD2	CASSVRGAGLNEQFF	TGTGCCAGCAGCGTGCGGGGGGCCGGTCTTAATGAGCAGTTCTTC
TRBV7-8	TRBJ1-5	17	NA	TRBD1	CASSPSLGQGSNQPQHF	TGTGCCAGCAGCCCATCCTTGGGACAGGGAAGCAATCAGCCCCAGCATTTT
TRBV7-2	TRBJ2-2	15	NA	TRBD2	CASSLGGGATGELFF	TGTGCCAGCAGCTTAGGCGGGGGGGCGACCGGGGAGCTGTTTTTT
TRBV9	TRBJ2-3	14	NA	NA	CASSGTASTDTQYF	TGTGCCAGCAGCGGGACAGCCAGCACAGATACGCAGTATTTT
TRBV27	TRBJ1-6	15	NA	TRBD1	CASSPGQPTNSPLHF	TGTGCCAGCAGTCCGGGACAGCCAACTAATTCACCCCTCCACTTT
TRBV5-1	TRBJ2-7	14	few	TRBD2	CASSLVGAGVEQYF	TGCGCCAGCAGCTTGGTGGGAGCGGGGGTCGAGCAGTACTTC
TRBV6-1	TRBJ2-5	15	once	NA	CASSEIGRVPETQYF	TGTGCCAGCAGTGAAATTGGGCGTGTGCCAGAGACCCAGTACTTC